The 11 T cell receptor beta chains below were found in one sample sequenced in a study of blood T cell repertoires in COVID-19. This table comes from immunoSEQ multiplex PCR, and its TCRdb copy is limited to in-frame clones, with some not included. Found here are a few hundred thousand clones, roughly nine tenths of them singletons; the top ten hold more than 1%. Sequenced sample: PBMCs or T cells enriched from blood (not recorded which). These receptors were obtained from a human donor in a cohort exposed to, infected with or recovered from COVID-19 (not recorded which). The donor label of this sample is uncertain.

The genes are TRBV4-1 and TRBJ2-5; TRBD2 matches at 8 bases. The CDR3 length is 18 residues. The V segment lost 1 base and the J segment 4 bases; nucleotides outside the gene matches: 14. Germline V CDR1 and CDR2: MGHRA, YSYEKL. The CDR3 sequence: CASSQVGRDRRGRETQYF. The DNA for the CDR3 is TGCGCCAGCAGCCAAGTCGGGAGGGACCGCAGGGGAAGAGAGACCCAGTACTTC.

This clone occurred once. The chain couples TRBV18 to TRBJ2-7; TRBD1 aligns across 7 bases. Germline CDR1 reads KGHSH; CDR2 reads LQKENI. V dropped 1 base and J dropped 3; count of bases not matched to a gene: 6. This CDR3 spans 15 amino acids. In nucleotides, the CDR3 is TGTGCCAGCTCACCACGGACAGGAAGGAACTACGAGCAGTACTTC. Its protein is CASSPRTGRNYEQYF.

The rearrangement uses TRBV7-3 and TRBJ1-1, with a tentative D call TRBD1 (5 bases). Germline CDR1 is SGHTA and CDR2 is FQGTGA. V was cut by 5 bases and J by 3 bases, with 13 bases left in between. The CDR3 extends over 14 amino acids. Here the CDR3 reads CASSLSQDHTEAFF. CDR3 bases: TGTGCCAGCAGCCTTTCACAGGACCACACTGAAGCTTTCTTT. Full variable domain (remainder filled in from reference TRBV7-3 and TRBJ1-1): GAGVSQTPSNKVTEKGKYVELRCDPISGHTALYWYRQSLGQGPEFLIYFQGTGAADDSGLPNDRFFAVRPEGSVSTLKIQRTERGDSAVYLCASSLSQDHTEAFFGQGTRLTVV.

The chain joins TRBV10-2 to TRBJ2-7; D uncertain. CDR1 WSHSY and CDR2 SAAADI come from the germline V gene. This CDR3 contains 11 residues. Deletions cut 6 bases from V and 0 bases from J, with 3 bases between. CDR3 protein: CASSLSYEQYF. CDR3 nucleotides: TGCGCCAGCAGCCTCTCCTACGAGCAGTACTTC.

This chain connects TRBV6-5 to TRBJ2-1; tentatively, D is TRBD2 (7 bases). V was trimmed by 4 bases and J by 3 bases, leaving 13 bases between them. There are 15 residues in the CDR3. Per the germline V gene, CDR1 is MNHEY and CDR2 is SVGAGI. Here the CDR3 reads CASSSGGGGYNEQFF. CDR3 sequence (DNA): TGTGCCAGCAGTTCTGGGGGCGGGGGCTACAATGAGCAGTTCTTC.

The rearrangement joins TRBV4-1 to TRBJ2-5; TRBD2 agrees at 15 bases. The V gene's germline CDR1 is MGHRA and CDR2 YSYEKL. The V and J ends lost 1 base and 5 bases, in that order; junction bases with no gene match: 5. The CDR3 length is 17 residues. The CDR3 DNA follows: TGCGCCAGCAGCCAAGGGACTAGCGGGGGGGTTTGGGAGACCCAGTACTTC. Its translation is CASSQGTSGGVWETQYF.

The rearrangement links TRBV6-2 or TRBV6-3 to TRBJ1-1; weak D call: TRBD1 (5 bases). Germline V gene data show CDR1 as MNHEY and CDR2 as SVGEGT. This CDR3 spans 15 amino acids. V was clipped by 0 bases and J by 0 bases, with 8 bases between them. This CDR3 is CASSYSKGMNTEAFF. DNA of the CDR3: TGTGCCAGCAGTTACTCGAAGGGGATGAACACTGAAGCTTTCTTT.

J is TRBJ1-4 and V is TRBV6-6; weak D call: TRBD1 (6 bases). The germline gives CDR1 MNHNY, CDR2 SVGAGI (reference sequence). V dropped 6 bases and J dropped 8 bases, with 13 bases sitting between them. The CDR3 totals 13 residues. This CDR3 reads CASSRRGWEKLFF. The CDR3 nucleotides are TGTGCCAGCAGCCGCAGGGGTTGGGAAAAACTGTTTTTT.

V gene TRBV7-9 combines with J gene TRBJ1-2, with D perhaps TRBD1 (5 bases). CDR3 length: 16 residues. Trimming removed 2 bases from V and 4 bases from J, with 17 bases in between. Germline lookup yields CDR1 SEHNR and CDR2 FQNEAQ (reference sequence). For the CDR3, the DNA is TGTGCCAGCAGCTTAAAGTCGGCGGACAATAGCTATGGCTACACCTTC. Residues: CASSLKSADNSYGYTF.

V usage is TRBV27 and J usage is TRBJ1-5; tentative D call: TRBD1 (5 bases). CDR3 length equals 13 residues. Germline CDR1 is MNHEY and CDR2 is SMNVEV (reference sequence). V lost 6 bases, J lost 7 bases, and 13 bases lay in between. The CDR3 coding sequence is TGTGCCAGCAGCGGAGGGGCTCGACAGCCCCAGCATTTT. Protein sequence: CASSGGARQPQHF.

The chain recombines TRBV7-2 with TRBJ1-1; possibly TRBD1 for D (5 bases). V lost 5 bases, J lost 4 bases, and 17 bases lay in between. The CDR3 is made up of 15 amino acids. Per the germline V gene, CDR1 is SGHTA and CDR2 is FQGNSA. CDR3 DNA: TGTGCCAGCAGCCCCAACGATTTGGGGCGCACTGAAGCTTTCTTT. Protein sequence: CASSPNDLGRTEAFF. Supplemented by reference TRBV7-2 and TRBJ1-1, the full variable domain reads GAGVSQSPSNKVTEKGKDVELRCDPISGHTALYWYRQSLGQGLEFLIYFQGNSAPDKSGLPSDRFSAERTGGSVSTLTIQRTQQEDSAVYLCASSPNDLGRTEAFFGQGTRLTVV.